A single sample gave rise to the 26 T cell receptor beta chains below, sequenced in a study of CD8+ T cells in alopecia areata (dated by TCRdb to the late 2010s). The method behind the library was the immunoSEQ multiplex PCR assay. To provide template for TCR sequencing, every sample had RNA extracted and reverse transcribed into cDNA. The table was pulled from immuneACCESS by TCRdb, which kept in-frame rearrangements only. Such tables lose some clones; where checked, under half of the loss comes from unresolved V genes, and the rest has no known cause. The sample contains some 150,000 clones, less than 75% of them found a single time. In total, the top ten clones hold 16% of the sample. Read against the paper, the sample's treatment or condition label means: oral pan-JAK inhibitor, 5-10 mg twice daily. This material consisted of CD4+ T cells sorted from blood, taken between weeks 55 and 65, from a patient treated with tofacitinib. These receptors were obtained from a human donor with alopecia areata.

The chain has TRBV29-1 and TRBJ2-7, with TRBD1 matching over 7 bases. This CDR3 region has 13 residues. V shed 0 bases, J shed 4 bases, and the junction held 3 bases outside the gene matches. Germline-derived CDR1 and CDR2 are SQVTM and ANQGSEA. CDR3 amino acids: CSVEDNRGYEQYF. As DNA, the CDR3 is TGCAGCGTTGAAGATAACAGGGGTTACGAGCAGTACTTC.

The CDR3 DNA reads as TGTGCCAGCTCACCGACAGGGGACGAAAAACTGTTTTTT. Its translation is CASSPTGDEKLFF. This chain links TRBV18 with TRBJ1-4, with 8 bases identical to TRBD1. Germline V lookup: CDR1 KGHSH, CDR2 LQKENI. The CDR3 runs to 13 residues. Trimming cost V 3 bases and J 8 bases; bases outside gene matches: 2. The entire variable domain, with the rest obtained from reference TRBV18 and TRBJ1-4, is as follows: NAGVMQNPRHLVRRRGQEARLRCSPMKGHSHVYWYRQLPEEGLKFMVYLQKENIIDESGMPKERFSAEFPKEGPSILRIQQVVRGDSAAYFCASSPTGDEKLFFGSGTQLSVL.

The chain carries TRBV18 and TRBJ1-5, with D uncertain. Germline V gives CDR1 KGHSH, CDR2 LQKENI. The CDR3 extends over 16 amino acids. The V and J ends lost 2 bases and 1 base respectively, with 12 bases between them. The CDR3 DNA reads TGTGCCAGCTCACCAGGAGTTGGTGGCAGCAATCAGCCCCAGCATTTT. It specifies CASSPGVGGSNQPQHF.

V is TRBV6-4 and J is TRBJ1-2, with 8 bases matching TRBD1. The CDR3 has 12 residues. The germline CDR1 and CDR2 sequences are MRHNA and SNTAGT. The V gene end was trimmed by 10 bases and the J gene end by 6 bases; junction bases not matched to a gene: 7. The DNA of the CDR3 is TGTGCCACTAATGGACAGGGCCATGGCTACACCTTC. It codes for CATNGQGHGYTF.

This clone showed up just once. The J gene is TRBJ1-6, the V gene TRBV5-1, with 10 bases aligning to TRBD1. The CDR3 loop spans 16 amino acids. The V gene end was trimmed by 0 bases and the J gene end by 9 bases; junction bases not matched to a gene: 6. Germline lookup yields CDR1 SGHRS and CDR2 YFSETQ. DNA for the CDR3: TGCGCCAGCAGCTTGGACGGGGACAGGGGAATTTCACCCCTCCACTTT. Protein sequence: CASSLDGDRGISPLHF. Together with reference TRBV5-1 and TRBJ1-6, the CDR3 gives the full variable domain: KAGVTQTPRYLIKTRGQQVTLSCSPISGHRSVSWYQQTPGQGLQFLFEYFSETQRNKGNFPGRFSGRQFSNSRSEMNVSTLELGDSALYLCASSLDGDRGISPLHFGNGTRLTVT.

V and J are TRBV7-9 and TRBJ1-1; no firm D call. The CDR3 is 13 amino acids. Trimming took off 4 bases at V and 1 base at J, with 7 bases between the two ends. Germline loops: CDR1 SEHNR, CDR2 FQNEAQ (reference sequence). For the CDR3, the DNA is TGTGCCAGCAGCTCGACTAAGAACACTGAAGCTTTCTTT. Its protein product is CASSSTKNTEAFF. The variable domain in full, completed from reference TRBV7-9 and TRBJ1-1, reads DTGVSQNPRHKITKRGQNVTFRCDPISEHNRLYWYRQTLGQGPEFLTYFQNEAQLEKSRLLSDRFSAERPKGSFSTLEIQRTEQGDSAMYLCASSSTKNTEAFFGQGTRLTVV.

V is TRBV7-9 and J is TRBJ2-3; 11 nucleotides match TRBD2. CDR1 and CDR2 (germline): SEHNR, FQNEAQ (reference sequence). V dropped 4 bases and J dropped 6; count of bases not matched to a gene: 6. The CDR3 runs to 15 residues. CDR3 nucleotide sequence: TGTGCCAGCAGCTCCCTTAGCGGGGGGGCGGATACGCAGTATTTT. It specifies CASSSLSGGADTQYF.

The J gene is TRBJ1-6, the V gene TRBV7-9; TRBD1 might be the D (5 bases). The CDR3 runs 14 residues. Trimming removed 5 bases from V and 5 bases from J, with 10 bases in between. Germline assignment: CDR1 SEHNR and CDR2 FQNEAQ (reference sequence). The CDR3 region has the DNA TGTGCCAGCAGCGCGGGACTGGATAATTCACCCCTCCACTTT. Amino acids: CASSAGLDNSPLHF.

Only one count was recorded for this clone. The chain employs TRBV7-8 and TRBJ2-7, with D uncertain. Deletions cut 3 bases from V and 6 bases from J, with 6 bases between. Germline assignment: CDR1 SGHVS and CDR2 FQNEAQ. The CDR3 covers 11 residues. In DNA, the CDR3 is TGTGCCAGCAGCTTTGCGAGCGAGCAGTACTTC. Residues: CASSFASEQYF.

This clone was seen a few times. This chain connects TRBV4-1 to TRBJ2-3, with D unresolved. Trimming left V 2 bases short and J 3 bases short, with 15 bases between. Per the germline V gene, CDR1 is MGHRA and CDR2 is YSYEKL. The CDR3 runs 16 residues. Here the CDR3 reads CASSQSDTLRTDTQYF. The DNA of the CDR3 is TGCGCCAGCAGCCAATCCGACACCCTAAGAACAGATACGCAGTATTTT.

This clone appeared a few times. The chain uses TRBV25-1 and TRBJ2-6; the D is unclear. The CDR3 covers 15 residues. Trimming left V 2 bases short and J 1 base short, with 6 bases between. Germline values: CDR1 MGHDK, CDR2 SYGVNS. Written as DNA, the CDR3 is TGTGCCAGCAGTGAAGGGTTTTCTGGGGCCAACGTCCTGACTTTC. It specifies CASSEGFSGANVLTF.

This CDR3 is CASGLMNTEAFF. DNA of the CDR3: TGTGCCAGCGGACTCATGAACACTGAAGCTTTCTTT. The chain joins TRBV14 to TRBJ1-1; D gene uncertain. The CDR3 loop spans 12 amino acids. Germline assignment: CDR1 SGHDN and CDR2 FVKESK. V was shortened by 8 bases and J by 0 bases, with 7 bases between the two germline ends.

The V call is TRBV7-8, the J call TRBJ2-4, with D perhaps TRBD1 or TRBD2 (5 bases each). This CDR3 comprises 20 residues. Germline CDR1 SGHVS, CDR2 FQNEAQ. Trimming removed 1 base from V and 8 bases from J, with 30 bases in between. In DNA form, the CDR3 reads TGTGCCAGCAGCTTAGTACCCCGTCCGGCCTCCGGGACCCAGGGTGACATTCAGTACTTC. Encoded protein: CASSLVPRPASGTQGDIQYF. Supplemented by reference TRBV7-8 and TRBJ2-4, the full variable domain reads GAGVSQSPRYKVAKRGQDVALRCDPISGHVSLFWYQQALGQGPEFLTYFQNEAQLDKSGLPSDRFFAERPEGSVSTLKIQRTQQEDSAVYLCASSLVPRPASGTQGDIQYFGAGTRLSVL.

This clone has just a few counts. The rearrangement links TRBV29-1 to TRBJ2-1; 14 nucleotides match TRBD2. The J segment lost 7 bases and the V segment lost 0 bases, leaving 20 bases of the junction unmatched. The CDR3 loop spans 21 amino acids. CDR1 SQVTM and CDR2 ANQGSEA come from the germline V gene. CDR3: CSVEDLTPGTSGGMGINEQFF. CDR3 nucleotide sequence: TGCAGCGTTGAAGATCTTACCCCGGGGACTAGCGGGGGAATGGGTATTAATGAGCAGTTCTTC.

V is TRBV13 and J is TRBJ2-3; D gene ambiguous. The CDR3 loop spans 15 amino acids. V lost 2 bases, J lost 0 bases, and 9 bases lay in between. CDR1 PRHDT and CDR2 FYEKMQ come from the germline V gene (reference sequence). DNA of the CDR3: TGTGCCAGCAGCTTAATGCGCGGAAGCACAGATACGCAGTATTTT. Its protein product is CASSLMRGSTDTQYF.

The V and J genes are TRBV7-9 and TRBJ2-5; possibly TRBD1 or TRBD2 for D (5 bases each). Germline CDR1 SEHNR, CDR2 FQNEAQ (reference sequence). V shed 3 bases and J shed 5 bases, with 16 bases lying between them. The CDR3 is 15 residues long. CDR3 in amino acids: CASSFGTLGPETQYF. The CDR3 bases are TGTGCCAGCAGCTTCGGGACCCTGGGGCCGGAGACCCAGTACTTC. Full variable domain (remainder filled in from reference TRBV7-9 and TRBJ2-5): DTGVSQNPRHKITKRGQNVTFRCDPISEHNRLYWYRQTLGQGPEFLTYFQNEAQLEKSRLLSDRFSAERPKGSFSTLEIQRTEQGDSAMYLCASSFGTLGPETQYFGPGTRLLVL.

A few counts support this clone. This sequence joins TRBV6-5 and TRBJ1-5, with D tentatively TRBD1 (5 bases). CDR1 is MNHEY and CDR2 is SVGAGI in the germline V gene. The CDR3 has 13 residues. The V and J ends lost 5 bases and 5 bases respectively, with 10 bases between them. The CDR3 DNA reads as TGTGCCAGCAGTCCCCAGGGAGATCAGCCCCAGCATTTT. It codes for CASSPQGDQPQHF.

V gene TRBV18 combines with J gene TRBJ2-7; 8 bases agree with TRBD1. CDR3 length: 14 residues. J gave up 5 bases and V 3 bases, and 6 bases lay outside the gene matches. Germline CDR1 is KGHSH and CDR2 is LQKENI. The CDR3: CASSPTGGRDEQYF. CDR3 bases: TGTGCCAGCTCACCTACAGGGGGTCGGGACGAGCAGTACTTC.

The rearrangement uses TRBV19 and TRBJ2-7, with 9 bases that match TRBD1. J was trimmed by 5 bases and V by 7 bases; bases with no gene match: 9. Per the germline V gene, CDR1 is LNHDA and CDR2 is SQIVND (reference sequence). This CDR3 is 14 amino acids long. The CDR3 reads CASNRGQGGDEQYF. In DNA form, the CDR3 reads TGTGCCAGTAACAGGGGACAGGGAGGGGACGAGCAGTACTTC.

The chain couples TRBV5-1 to TRBJ2-2; 9 bases match TRBD1. The CDR3 is 14 residues long. Germline CDR1 SGHRS, CDR2 YFSETQ. V gave up 3 bases and J gave up 5 bases; unmatched junction bases: 2. The CDR3: CASSYGTGTGELFF. The CDR3 DNA reads TGCGCCAGCAGCTACGGGACAGGGACCGGGGAGCTGTTTTTT.

The chain carries TRBV29-1 and TRBJ2-3; no clear D gene. Per the germline V gene, CDR1 is SQVTM and CDR2 is ANQGSEA. The CDR3 length is 12 residues. V was clipped by 2 bases and J by 1 base, with 4 bases between them. The DNA of the CDR3 is TGCAGCGTTGAACAGGGCACAGATACGCAGTATTTT. Residues: CSVEQGTDTQYF.

This chain joins TRBV5-1 and TRBJ2-2; 10 bases agree with TRBD2. The CDR3 is 16 residues long. Per the germline V gene, CDR1 is SGHRS and CDR2 is YFSETQ. Trimming at V came to 1 base and at J to 2 bases, leaving 2 bases not matched to a gene. CDR3 sequence: CASSLSSGGNTGELFF. As DNA, the CDR3 is TGCGCCAGCAGCTTGTCTAGCGGGGGAAACACCGGGGAGCTGTTTTTT.

J is TRBJ2-6 and V is TRBV7-2; D is unresolved. Trimming removed 10 bases at V and 4 bases at J, with 17 bases between. The germline gives CDR1 SGHTA, CDR2 FQGNSA. The CDR3 length is 15 residues. In DNA form, the CDR3 reads TGTGCCACCCCCCTGCGTGGGCGCGGGGCCAACGTCCTGACTTTC. Translated: CATPLRGRGANVLTF.

Regarding this clone: This specimen includes other DNA sequences encoding the same CDR3. The chain has TRBV15 and TRBJ2-1; 10 bases line up with TRBD2. Trimming took 3 bases from V and 3 from J; bases not matched to a gene: 2. CDR1 LNHNV and CDR2 YYDKDF come from the germline V gene (reference sequence). The CDR3 has 15 residues. CDR3 coding DNA: TGTGCCACCAGCAGGGCTAGCGGGGGCTACAATGAGCAGTTCTTC. The encoded protein is CATSRASGGYNEQFF.

This CDR3 is CASSLQGPNEKLFF. In DNA form, the CDR3 reads TGTGCCAGCAGCCTACAGGGCCCTAATGAAAAACTGTTTTTT. The rearrangement uses TRBV7-9 and TRBJ1-4; D possibly corresponds to TRBD1 (6 bases). V was shortened by 5 bases and J by 3 bases, with 10 bases between the two germline ends. The CDR3 is made up of 14 amino acids. Germline-derived CDR1 and CDR2 are SEHNR and FQNEAQ (reference sequence).

The chain uses TRBV7-9 and TRBJ1-4; D possibly corresponds to TRBD1 (6 bases). CDR3 length: 14 amino acids. V was clipped by 6 bases and J by 5 bases, with 13 bases between them. Germline assignment: CDR1 SEHNR and CDR2 FQNEAQ (reference sequence). The CDR3 is CASRVQGPNEKLFF. In DNA form, the CDR3 reads TGTGCCAGCAGGGTACAGGGCCCAAATGAAAAACTGTTTTTT.